These 31 T cell receptor beta chains were all obtained from the same sample, sequenced in a study of cytomegalovirus exposure and HLA in healthy donors. A multiplex PCR was run with 60 Vbeta primers and 13 Jbeta primers. Data came from immunoSEQ multiplex PCR; TCRdb stores just in-frame clones and leaves some out. The repertoire consists of 150,000 to 200,000 clones, with 81% occurring once and the leading ten covering 2% to 2.5%. Sequenced: PBMCs. These receptors were taken from a woman aged 25-40 years in good health and CMV-seronegative.

The V and J genes are TRBV4-3 and TRBJ2-1; D gene ambiguous. With 3 bases removed from V and 9 bases from J, the gap between germline ends came to 9 bases. Looked up from germline, CDR1 is LGHNA and CDR2 is YSLEER. This CDR3 is built from 12 residues. The CDR3 DNA follows: TGCGCCAGCAGCCAGGTCCGAGGTGAGCAGTTCTTC. Its protein product is CASSQVRGEQFF.

The CDR3 DNA follows: TGTGCCAGCAGTTTAAGCAGGGCCACTGAAGCTTTCTTT. Translating it yields CASSLSRATEAFF. The V call is TRBV27, the J call TRBJ1-1, with a possible D match to TRBD1 (5 bases). Per the germline V gene, CDR1 is MNHEY and CDR2 is SMNVEV (reference sequence). Trimming took 2 bases from V and 4 from J, leaving 8 bases between them. CDR3 length equals 13 residues.

DNA for the CDR3: TGTGCCAGCAGCTTGATGCGAGGGAGATGGGTCTACGAGCAGTACTTC. It is translated as CASSLMRGRWVYEQYF. The chain uses TRBV7-2 and TRBJ2-7, with D tentatively TRBD2 (5 bases). Between the trimmed V and J ends, which lost 3 bases and 3 bases, there was a span of 18 bases. Germline CDR1 is SGHTA and CDR2 is FQGNSA. There are 16 residues in the CDR3.

The table lists this clone with a few counts. This chain links TRBV27 with TRBJ2-7; TRBD2 aligns across 11 bases. Trimming at V came to 9 bases and at J to 3 bases, leaving 10 bases not matched to a gene. This CDR3 is built from 15 residues. Germline assignment: CDR1 MNHEY and CDR2 SMNVEV (reference sequence). The CDR3 DNA is TGTGCCAGTTCGGCCGGGACTAGCGGAATCTACGAGCAGTACTTC. This codes for CASSAGTSGIYEQYF.

The chain joins TRBV9 to TRBJ2-7; a weak D match, TRBD2 (5 bases). Germline V gene lookup returns CDR1 SGDLS and CDR2 YYNGEE. V lost 3 bases, J lost 1 base, and 17 bases lay in between. This CDR3 spans 16 amino acids. DNA for the CDR3: TGTGCCAGCAGCGCCTCCGAGAGGGTGGGATCCTACGAGCAGTACTTC. This sequence encodes CASSASERVGSYEQYF.

This clone appeared a single time. This rearrangement joins TRBV7-3 to TRBJ2-1; 8 bases align to TRBD1. This CDR3 region has 13 residues. V gave up 5 bases and J gave up 9 bases; unmatched junction bases: 6. CDR1 and CDR2 (germline): SGHTA, FQGTGA. CDR3 residues: CASSPSGGIEQFF. DNA for the CDR3: TGTGCCAGCAGCCCATCAGGGGGCATTGAGCAGTTCTTC.

CDR3 protein: CASTSPARTNGEQFF. DNA for the CDR3: TGTGCCAGCACTTCCCCGGCCCGGACTAACGGTGAGCAGTTCTTC. J is TRBJ2-1 and V is TRBV5-4, with D possibly being TRBD2 (6 bases). CDR3 length equals 15 residues. CDR1 is SGHNT, CDR2 YYREEE, per germline (reference sequence). Trimming stripped 6 bases from V and 9 bases from J, with 22 bases between.

V gene TRBV25-1 combines with J gene TRBJ2-7; 13 positions match TRBD2. The V gene end was trimmed by 4 bases and the J gene end by 5 bases; junction bases not matched to a gene: 8. In germline, CDR1 is MGHDK, CDR2 SYGVNS. This CDR3 spans 16 amino acids. CDR3 in DNA: TGTGCCAGCAGTGCCTTTCCCGGGACTAGCGGGAACGAGCAGTACTTC. Protein sequence: CASSAFPGTSGNEQYF.

The chain joins TRBV9 to TRBJ2-5; 9 positions agree with TRBD2. The J call is doubtful: the DNA matches TRBJ2-7 better. Per germline, CDR1 SGDLS and CDR2 YYNGEE. The CDR3 contains 16 residues. In DNA form, the CDR3 reads TGTGCCAGCAGCGCCTACATAGCGGGAGAAATCTACGAGCAGTACTTC. Residues: CASSAYIAGEIYEQYF.

The chain employs TRBV19 and TRBJ2-7; maybe TRBD2 (6 bases). This CDR3 is built from 14 residues. The germline V gene has CDR1 LNHDA and CDR2 SQIVND (reference sequence). V lost 3 bases, J lost 2 bases, and 11 bases lay in between. The CDR3 loop is CASSMGGQTYEQYF. The DNA for the CDR3 is TGTGCCAGTAGTATGGGGGGTCAGACCTACGAGCAGTACTTC.

With regard to this clone: One end of the junction is discordant with germline, which a read error may explain. V and J are TRBV7-9 and TRBJ1-2; a weak D match, TRBD1 (6 bases). Germline lookup yields CDR1 SEHNR and CDR2 FQNEAQ (reference sequence). The length of the CDR3 is 13 residues. The CDR3 region has the DNA TGTTCCAGCAGCCAGGGGCAGAACTATGGCTACACCTTC. Amino acids: CSSSQGQNYGYTF.

The V and J genes are TRBV28 and TRBJ1-5, with 7 bases aligning to TRBD1. In germline, CDR1 is MDHEN, CDR2 SYDVKM. Germline trimming cut 5 bases from V and 3 bases from J; bases unmatched to any gene: 4. CDR3 length: 14 residues. The CDR3 loop reads CASSPGGPNQPQHF. In DNA form, the CDR3 reads TGTGCCAGCAGTCCAGGGGGGCCCAATCAGCCCCAGCATTTT. Complete variable domain (other parts from reference TRBV28 and TRBJ1-5): DVKVTQSSRYLVKRTGEKVFLECVQDMDHENMFWYRQDPGLGLRLIYFSYDVKMKEKGDIPEGYSVSREKKERFSLILESASTNQTSMYLCASSPGGPNQPQHFGDGTRLSIL.

This clone was seen more than once but under ten times. The chain joins TRBV6-4 to TRBJ1-1; D uncertain. Germline CDR1 reads MRHNA; CDR2 reads SNTAGT. The CDR3 totals 14 residues. V was cut by 3 bases and J by 4 bases, with 12 bases left in between. This CDR3 is CASSEKGGGTEAFF. In DNA form, the CDR3 reads TGTGCCAGCAGTGAGAAGGGAGGAGGCACTGAAGCTTTCTTT.

This chain uses TRBV27 with TRBJ1-6; 9 positions agree with TRBD1. V shed 6 bases, J shed 9 bases, and the junction held 6 bases outside the gene matches. Germline loops: CDR1 MNHEY, CDR2 SMNVEV (reference sequence). The CDR3 sequence is 14 residues long. The CDR3 region has the DNA TGTGCCAGCAGGACCCCGACAGGGGGTTCACCCCTCCACTTT. It encodes CASRTPTGGSPLHF.

V usage is TRBV5-6 and J usage is TRBJ2-3; 8 nucleotides align to TRBD1. The CDR3 loop spans 15 amino acids. Germline V gives CDR1 SGHDT, CDR2 YYEEEE. With V trimmed by 3 bases and J by 0 bases, 3 bases remained unmatched. The DNA of the CDR3 is TGTGCCAGCAGCTGGACAGGGAAGAGCACAGATACGCAGTATTTT. It specifies CASSWTGKSTDTQYF. Complete variable domain (other parts from reference TRBV5-6 and TRBJ2-3): DAGVTQSPTHLIKTRGQQVTLRCSPKSGHDTVSWYQQALGQGPQFIFQYYEEEERQRGNFPDRFSGHQFPNYSSELNVNALLLGDSALYLCASSWTGKSTDTQYFGPGTRLTVL.

The chain is built from TRBV20-1 and TRBJ2-7; no clear D gene. This CDR3 comprises 11 residues. V was pared by 2 bases and J by 3 bases, with 5 bases between. Germline V gene lookup returns CDR1 DFQATT and CDR2 SNEGSKA (reference sequence). CDR3 nucleotide sequence: TGCAGTGCTAGAAGGAGCTACGAGCAGTACTTC. Encoded protein: CSARRSYEQYF.

This clone has only one observation. The germline gene is not matched at one end of the junction; a read error may be the cause. This chain connects TRBV28 to TRBJ2-6, with 8 positions matching TRBD1. Germline V lookup: CDR1 MDHEN, CDR2 SYDVKM. This CDR3 comprises 17 residues. The CDR3 DNA reads as TGTGCCAGCACCACAGGGGGTGACTACTCTGGGGCCAACGGCCTGACTTTC. Translated: CASTTGGDYSGANGLTF.

The chain employs TRBV30 and TRBJ2-2, with 10 positions matching TRBD2. The CDR3 runs 17 residues. Germline CDR1 is GTSNPN and CDR2 is SVGIG (reference sequence). V gave up 0 bases and J gave up 5 bases; unmatched junction bases: 9. The CDR3 sequence: CAWSVSRTSGITGELFF. DNA of the CDR3: TGTGCCTGGAGTGTATCCCGGACTAGCGGTATAACCGGGGAGCTGTTTTTT. Together with reference TRBV30 and TRBJ2-2, the CDR3 gives the full variable domain: SQTIHQWPATLVQPVGSPLSLECTVEGTSNPNLYWYRQAAGRGLQLLFYSVGIGQISSEVPQNLSASRPQDRQFILSSKKLLLSDSGFYLCAWSVSRTSGITGELFFGEGSRLTVL.

The chain couples TRBV4-3 to TRBJ2-6, with D uncertain. CDR3 length: 15 amino acids. Per germline, CDR1 LGHNA and CDR2 YSLEER. V lost 8 bases, J lost 2 bases, and 13 bases lay in between. The CDR3 DNA is TGCGCCAGCGCATCAACAAGTGCTGGGGCCAACGTCCTGACTTTC. It encodes CASASTSAGANVLTF.

CDR3 in DNA: TGTGCCAGCAGGTCGACAGGGGCCCCCGGGGAGCTGTTTTTT. Translated: CASRSTGAPGELFF. The chain carries TRBV11-2 and TRBJ2-2, with TRBD1 matching 8 bases. Germline CDR1 and CDR2: SGHAT and FQNNGV. With 6 bases clipped from V and 6 bases from J, the junction kept 6 bases outside the gene matches. This CDR3 contains 14 residues.

The rearrangement links TRBV28 to TRBJ1-2; the D is unclear. The length of the CDR3 is 12 residues. V dropped 2 bases and J dropped 8 bases, with 9 bases sitting between them. The V gene's germline CDR1 is MDHEN and CDR2 SYDVKM. CDR3 amino acids: CASSLPPRGYTF. The DNA of the CDR3 is TGTGCCAGCAGTTTACCCCCGCGGGGCTACACCTTC.

This clone was observed a single time. The rearrangement uses TRBV7-2 and TRBJ2-2; unclear D gene. V was clipped by 3 bases and J by 0 bases, with 11 bases between them. This CDR3 comprises 16 residues. Germline lookup yields CDR1 SGHTA and CDR2 FQGNSA. CDR3 bases: TGTGCCAGCAGCTTCCAGATGAATTCGAACACCGGGGAGCTGTTTTTT. Translation: CASSFQMNSNTGELFF.

The J gene is TRBJ2-5, the V gene TRBV5-1; D uncertain. V lost 1 base and J lost 2, with 9 bases in between. Germline loops: CDR1 SGHRS, CDR2 YFSETQ. CDR3 length: 14 residues. The CDR3 here is CASSLTVPQETQYF. CDR3 nucleotide sequence: TGCGCCAGCAGCTTGACAGTACCACAAGAGACCCAGTACTTC. The variable domain in full, completed from reference TRBV5-1 and TRBJ2-5, reads KAGVTQTPRYLIKTRGQQVTLSCSPISGHRSVSWYQQTPGQGLQFLFEYFSETQRNKGNFPGRFSGRQFSNSRSEMNVSTLELGDSALYLCASSLTVPQETQYFGPGTRLLVL.

The rearrangement joins TRBV10-3 to TRBJ2-1, with D possibly matching TRBD2 (6 bases). This CDR3 contains 14 residues. CDR1 and CDR2 (germline): ENHRY, SYGVKD. Trimming left V 0 bases short and J 5 bases short, with 8 bases between. This CDR3 reads CAISESTGDNEQFF. For the CDR3, the DNA is TGTGCCATCAGTGAGTCGACGGGGGACAATGAGCAGTTCTTC.

The CDR3 DNA is TGTGCCAGCAGTGGACTGGGGGATACGCAGTATTTT. This codes for CASSGLGDTQYF. The chain has TRBV28 and TRBJ2-3; maybe TRBD2 (5 bases). Germline CDR1 is MDHEN and CDR2 is SYDVKM. This CDR3 is 12 amino acids long. Trimming shortened V by 5 bases and J by 6 bases, and 9 bases separated the two germline ends. The whole variable domain, remainder taken from reference TRBV28 and TRBJ2-3, is DVKVTQSSRYLVKRTGEKVFLECVQDMDHENMFWYRQDPGLGLRLIYFSYDVKMKEKGDIPEGYSVSREKKERFSLILESASTNQTSMYLCASSGLGDTQYFGPGTRLTVL.

This rearrangement joins TRBV28 to TRBJ2-7; D is possibly TRBD2 (6 bases). Trimming removed 2 bases from V and 5 bases from J, with 16 bases in between. The CDR3 has 15 amino acids. Germline loops: CDR1 MDHEN, CDR2 SYDVKM. The DNA of the CDR3 is TGTGCCAGCAGTTTAGCGGAGGGATTCGGGCACGAGCAGTACTTC. This gives the protein CASSLAEGFGHEQYF.

The chain is built from TRBV7-2 and TRBJ2-7; maybe TRBD2 (6 bases). This CDR3 contains 16 residues. The germline CDR1 and CDR2 sequences are SGHTA and FQGNSA. Trimming shortened V by 4 bases and J by 0 bases, and 16 bases separated the two germline ends. The chain's CDR3 is CASSSPISGRSYEQYF. The DNA for the CDR3 is TGTGCCAGCAGCTCACCTATAAGCGGGCGCTCCTACGAGCAGTACTTC.

The V call is TRBV7-9, the J call TRBJ2-1, with a possible D match to TRBD2 (6 bases). From germline, CDR1 is SEHNR and CDR2 FQNEAQ (reference sequence). The V end was cut by 0 bases, the J end by 2 bases, with 11 bases between. The CDR3 length is 16 residues. The CDR3 reads CASSLATRRPYNEQFF. The DNA for the CDR3 is TGTGCCAGCAGCTTAGCGACTAGAAGGCCCTACAATGAGCAGTTCTTC.

The J gene is TRBJ2-5, the V gene TRBV28; D might be TRBD2 (5 bases). The V end lost 3 bases, the J end lost 9 bases, and 17 bases lay between the germline ends. CDR3 length equals 14 residues. Germline CDR1 is MDHEN and CDR2 is SYDVKM. CDR3 loop: CASSFQGAPGAQYF. CDR3 sequence (DNA): TGTGCCAGCAGTTTTCAAGGAGCCCCCGGGGCCCAGTACTTC.

This clone was detected once. The V and J genes are TRBV7-8 and TRBJ2-7, with 8 bases lining up with TRBD1. V shed 0 bases and J 2 bases; nucleotides not matched to a gene: 3. The germline V gene has CDR1 SGHVS and CDR2 FQNEAQ. This CDR3 comprises 15 residues. DNA for the CDR3: TGTGCCAGCAGCTTAGCGCGGGACAGGACCTACGAGCAGTACTTC. This encodes CASSLARDRTYEQYF.

The chain links TRBV6-5 to TRBJ2-3; 7 positions agree with TRBD1. The V gene end was trimmed by 0 bases and the J gene end by 2 bases; junction bases not matched to a gene: 5. This CDR3 is 16 amino acids long. CDR1 and CDR2 (germline): MNHEY, SVGAGI. CDR3 protein: CASSYSEGQITDTQYF. The CDR3 coding sequence is TGTGCCAGCAGTTACTCTGAGGGACAGATCACAGATACGCAGTATTTT.